This is a list of T cell receptor beta chains from one sample in a study of T cell changes during pregnancy in multiple sclerosis. Libraries were prepared by immunoSEQ multiplex PCR; TCRdb keeps only in-frame clonotypes and omits some of them. The sample shows about 67,000 clones, 91% of them seen only once. The source material was peripheral blood, sampled in the second trimester of pregnancy. These receptor sequences come from a female donor with multiple sclerosis, enrolled in a pregnancy study. Both conserved end residues are part of each CDR3. The order of the fields is V gene, D gene, clone size, J gene, CDR3 protein, CDR3 DNA. D genes are given only for firm matches. Clone size is given for some rows only: seen once, a few or many times, or a class if the clone is expanded.

V gene: TRBV6-5; D gene: -; clone size: -; J gene: TRBJ1-6; CDR3 protein: CASSYSNRRGSPLHF; CDR3 DNA: TGTGCCAGCAGTTACTCGAACAGGAGGGGTTCACCCCTCCACTTT
V gene: TRBV7-8; D gene: -; clone size: -; J gene: TRBJ1-1; CDR3 protein: CASSFFGTIGRTEAFF; CDR3 DNA: TGTGCCAGCAGCTTCTTTGGTACTATAGGTCGCACTGAAGCTTTCTTT
V gene: TRBV30; D gene: TRBD1; clone size: -; J gene: TRBJ2-3; CDR3 protein: CAWINRGESTDTQYF; CDR3 DNA: TGTGCCTGGATTAACAGGGGGGAGAGCACAGATACGCAGTATTTT
V gene: TRBV9; D gene: -; clone size: -; J gene: TRBJ2-1; CDR3 protein: CASSAQSHNEQFF; CDR3 DNA: TGTGCCAGCAGCGCCCAGTCACACAATGAGCAGTTCTTC
V gene: TRBV30; D gene: TRBD1; clone size: -; J gene: TRBJ1-6; CDR3 protein: CAWRTGGHSPLHF; CDR3 DNA: TGTGCCTGGCGGACAGGGGGGCATTCACCCCTCCACTTT
V gene: TRBV5-1; D gene: TRBD1; clone size: -; J gene: TRBJ1-1; CDR3 protein: CASSPGQGALWTEAFF; CDR3 DNA: TGCGCCAGCAGCCCGGGACAGGGGGCGTTATGGACTGAAGCTTTCTTT
V gene: TRBV6-5; D gene: -; clone size: -; J gene: TRBJ1-2; CDR3 protein: CASTTTGQNYGYTF; CDR3 DNA: TGTGCCAGCACCACGACAGGTCAAAACTATGGCTACACCTTC
V gene: TRBV18; D gene: -; clone size: few; J gene: TRBJ1-3; CDR3 protein: CASSPPAGMDGTIYF; CDR3 DNA: TGTGCCAGCTCACCACCGGCAGGGATGGATGGCACCATATATTTT
V gene: TRBV6-4; D gene: -; clone size: -; J gene: TRBJ2-3; CDR3 protein: CASSDSRQADTDTQYF; CDR3 DNA: TGTGCCAGCAGTGACTCGCGACAGGCCGACACAGATACGCAGTATTTT
V gene: TRBV25-1; D gene: -; clone size: -; J gene: TRBJ2-2; CDR3 protein: CASSVRVYGTGELFF; CDR3 DNA: TGTGCCAGCAGTGTCAGGGTTTATGGCACCGGGGAGCTGTTTTTT
V gene: TRBV7-2; D gene: TRBD1; clone size: -; J gene: TRBJ1-1; CDR3 protein: CASSLGDRAGGNTEAFF; CDR3 DNA: TGTGCCAGCAGCTTAGGAGACAGGGCTGGCGGGAACACTGAAGCTTTCTTT
V gene: TRBV5-1; D gene: -; clone size: -; J gene: TRBJ2-5; CDR3 protein: CASSLDLSRETQYF; CDR3 DNA: TGCGCCAGCAGCTTGGATCTTTCGAGGGAGACCCAGTACTTC
V gene: TRBV6-1; D gene: -; clone size: -; J gene: TRBJ2-3; CDR3 protein: CASSAGHRTDTQYF; CDR3 DNA: TGTGCCAGCAGTGCGGGACACCGCACAGATACGCAGTATTTT
V gene: TRBV10-3; D gene: -; clone size: few; J gene: TRBJ1-1; CDR3 protein: CAIERQGGTEAFF; CDR3 DNA: TGTGCCATCGAGAGGCAGGGCGGCACTGAAGCTTTCTTT
V gene: TRBV5-1; D gene: -; clone size: -; J gene: TRBJ2-2; CDR3 protein: CASSLRQSNTGELFF; CDR3 DNA: TGCGCCAGCAGCTTGCGTCAGTCGAACACCGGGGAGCTGTTTTTT
V gene: TRBV7-2; D gene: -; clone size: -; J gene: TRBJ2-5; CDR3 protein: CASSPAGNQETQYF; CDR3 DNA: TGTGCCAGCAGCCCGGCGGGGAACCAAGAGACCCAGTACTTC
V gene: TRBV7-2; D gene: TRBD1; clone size: -; J gene: TRBJ1-2; CDR3 protein: CASSRDRVRADYGYTF; CDR3 DNA: TGTGCCAGCAGCAGGGACAGGGTTCGTGCGGACTATGGCTACACCTTC
V gene: TRBV18; D gene: TRBD1; clone size: few; J gene: TRBJ1-2; CDR3 protein: CASSPPPGTGYGYTF; CDR3 DNA: TGTGCCAGCTCACCACCGCCAGGGACAGGTTATGGCTACACCTTC
V gene: TRBV7-2; D gene: -; clone size: -; J gene: TRBJ2-7; CDR3 protein: CASSYSSYEQYF; CDR3 DNA: TGTGCCAGCAGCTATAGCTCCTACGAGCAGTACTTC
V gene: TRBV6-1; D gene: -; clone size: -; J gene: TRBJ1-2; CDR3 protein: CASSEPHTTAAGGYTF; CDR3 DNA: TGTGCCAGCAGTGAACCCCACACGACGGCCGCGGGAGGCTACACCTTC
V gene: TRBV14; D gene: TRBD1; clone size: -; J gene: TRBJ2-5; CDR3 protein: CASSRTGGWETQYF; CDR3 DNA: TGTGCCAGCAGTCGCACAGGGGGCTGGGAGACCCAGTACTTC
V gene: TRBV18; D gene: -; clone size: once; J gene: TRBJ1-4; CDR3 protein: CASSPSADRNEKLFF; CDR3 DNA: TGTGCCAGCTCACCTTCGGCAGACAGAAATGAAAAACTGTTTTTT
V gene: TRBV18; D gene: -; clone size: -; J gene: TRBJ1-1; CDR3 protein: CASSPRPGVANTEAFF; CDR3 DNA: TGTGCCAGCTCACCCAGACCGGGGGTCGCGAACACTGAAGCTTTCTTT
V gene: TRBV5-1; D gene: -; clone size: -; J gene: TRBJ1-3; CDR3 protein: CASSETGVSGNTIYF; CDR3 DNA: TGCGCCAGCAGCGAGACTGGCGTCTCTGGAAACACCATATATTTT
V gene: TRBV6-1; D gene: TRBD1; clone size: -; J gene: TRBJ2-3; CDR3 protein: CASSDRGPQDTQYF; CDR3 DNA: TGTGCCAGCAGCGACAGGGGGCCGCAAGATACGCAGTATTTT
V gene: TRBV2; D gene: TRBD1; clone size: -; J gene: TRBJ1-5; CDR3 protein: CASRRTGGQTYSNQPQHF; CDR3 DNA: TGTGCCAGCAGGCGGACAGGGGGCCAAACTTATAGCAATCAGCCCCAGCATTTT
V gene: TRBV5-6; D gene: -; clone size: -; J gene: TRBJ2-7; CDR3 protein: CASSLGADPYEQYF; CDR3 DNA: TGTGCCAGCAGCTTGGGGGCAGACCCCTACGAGCAGTACTTC
V gene: TRBV29-1; D gene: -; clone size: few; J gene: TRBJ1-1; CDR3 protein: CSVLQGTEAFF; CDR3 DNA: TGCAGCGTCTTACAGGGAACTGAAGCTTTCTTT
V gene: TRBV6-1; D gene: -; clone size: -; J gene: TRBJ1-5; CDR3 protein: CASISTGSNQPQHF; CDR3 DNA: TGTGCCAGCATCTCTACAGGTAGCAATCAGCCCCAGCATTTT
V gene: TRBV5-4; D gene: TRBD2; clone size: -; J gene: TRBJ2-7; CDR3 protein: CASSGGLAGASYEQYF; CDR3 DNA: TGTGCCAGCAGCGGGGGACTAGCGGGAGCCTCCTACGAGCAGTACTTC
V gene: TRBV10-2; D gene: TRBD1; clone size: -; J gene: TRBJ2-7; CDR3 protein: CASRRTGNEQYF; CDR3 DNA: TGCGCCAGCAGAAGGACAGGGAACGAGCAGTACTTC
V gene: TRBV7-8; D gene: TRBD1; clone size: once; J gene: TRBJ2-4; CDR3 protein: CASSLEYRGTAKNIQYF; CDR3 DNA: TGTGCCAGCAGCTTAGAATACAGGGGAACGGCCAAAAACATTCAGTACTTC
V gene: TRBV27; D gene: -; clone size: -; J gene: TRBJ1-3; CDR3 protein: CASSLSGELSGNTIYF; CDR3 DNA: TGTGCCAGCAGCCTATCGGGTGAACTCTCTGGAAACACCATATATTTT
V gene: TRBV7-2; D gene: -; clone size: -; J gene: TRBJ2-7; CDR3 protein: CASSQGLKSYEQYF; CDR3 DNA: TGTGCCAGCAGCCAGGGACTGAAATCCTACGAGCAGTACTTC
V gene: TRBV10-3; D gene: TRBD2; clone size: -; J gene: TRBJ2-5; CDR3 protein: CAISEREGRETQYF; CDR3 DNA: TGTGCCATCAGTGAGCGGGAGGGCCGGGAGACCCAGTACTTC
V gene: TRBV19; D gene: TRBD2; clone size: -; J gene: TRBJ2-1; CDR3 protein: CATKLAGGPYNEQFF; CDR3 DNA: TGTGCCACCAAACTAGCGGGAGGGCCTTACAATGAGCAGTTCTTC
V gene: TRBV6-5; D gene: -; clone size: -; J gene: TRBJ1-1; CDR3 protein: CASRTAGPWNTEAFF; CDR3 DNA: TGTGCCAGCAGAACAGCGGGGCCCTGGAACACTGAAGCTTTCTTT
V gene: TRBV5-8; D gene: -; clone size: -; J gene: TRBJ2-3; CDR3 protein: CASSQGGRHTDTQYF; CDR3 DNA: TGTGCCAGCAGCCAGGGTGGGCGCCACACAGATACGCAGTATTTT
V gene: TRBV5-8; D gene: -; clone size: -; J gene: TRBJ1-1; CDR3 protein: CASSSGLWNTEAFF; CDR3 DNA: TGTGCCAGCAGCTCGGGACTCTGGAACACTGAAGCTTTCTTT
V gene: TRBV5-1; D gene: TRBD2; clone size: -; J gene: TRBJ2-2; CDR3 protein: CASRSGSGDTGELFF; CDR3 DNA: TGCGCCAGCAGGAGCGGGAGTGGCGACACCGGGGAGCTGTTTTTT
V gene: TRBV30; D gene: TRBD1; clone size: -; J gene: TRBJ1-5; CDR3 protein: CAWAQGGNQPQHF; CDR3 DNA: TGTGCCTGGGCACAGGGGGGAAATCAGCCCCAGCATTTT
V gene: TRBV6-5; D gene: -; clone size: -; J gene: TRBJ2-2; CDR3 protein: CASRGTANTGELFF; CDR3 DNA: TGTGCCAGCCGAGGAACCGCGAACACCGGGGAGCTGTTTTTT
V gene: TRBV19; D gene: -; clone size: -; J gene: TRBJ1-4; CDR3 protein: CASSTDPDRINEKLFF; CDR3 DNA: TGTGCCAGTAGTACAGACCCCGACAGGATTAATGAAAAACTGTTTTTT
V gene: TRBV6-6; D gene: -; clone size: -; J gene: TRBJ1-2; CDR3 protein: CASSYLDRANYGYTF; CDR3 DNA: TGTGCCAGCAGTTACTTGGACAGAGCTAACTATGGCTACACCTTC
V gene: TRBV7-2; D gene: TRBD2; clone size: -; J gene: TRBJ2-3; CDR3 protein: CASSQTSGGDTQYF; CDR3 DNA: TGTGCCAGCAGCCAGACTAGCGGGGGGGATACGCAGTATTTT
V gene: TRBV5-1; D gene: -; clone size: once; J gene: TRBJ1-5; CDR3 protein: CASSQQPNQGNQPQHF; CDR3 DNA: TGCGCCAGCAGCCAACAACCAAACCAGGGCAATCAGCCCCAGCATTTT
V gene: TRBV7-9; D gene: -; clone size: -; J gene: TRBJ1-1; CDR3 protein: CASSRYMNTEAFF; CDR3 DNA: TGTGCCAGCAGCCGTTATATGAACACTGAAGCTTTCTTT
V gene: TRBV2; D gene: -; clone size: -; J gene: TRBJ2-7; CDR3 protein: CASSVQVSYEQYF; CDR3 DNA: TGTGCCAGCAGTGTACAGGTCTCCTACGAGCAGTACTTC
V gene: TRBV19; D gene: TRBD1; clone size: -; J gene: TRBJ1-6; CDR3 protein: CASSIPTGGYNSPLHF; CDR3 DNA: TGTGCCAGTAGTATCCCGACAGGGGGATATAATTCACCCCTCCACTTT
V gene: TRBV5-1; D gene: TRBD1; clone size: -; J gene: TRBJ2-6; CDR3 protein: CASSHGQVISGANVLTF; CDR3 DNA: TGCGCCAGCAGCCATGGACAGGTGATCTCTGGGGCCAACGTCCTGACTTTC